The 3 T cell receptor beta chains in this list originate from one sample, sequenced in a study of T-cell memory formation after mild COVID-19. TCRdb redid the calling of the 5' RACE reads with MiXCR, one entry per CDR3 protein. The table records about 190,000 distinct CDR3 sequences, around 20% of them present only once. What was sequenced was PBMCs or a T cell subset sorted from them (not recorded which). These receptors were collected from an adult woman who had mild COVID-19 (a few samples of this study predate the infection). Cell type and time point are not known.

This clonotype was seen a handful of times. The chain has TRBV5-1 and TRBJ2-5; no firm D call. The CDR3 is made up of 14 amino acids. Trimming left V 0 bases short and J 5 bases short, with 11 bases between. Germline V gene sequence: CDR1 SGHRS, CDR2 YFSETQ. The CDR3 region is CASSLGAYSETQYF. Here the CDR3 DNA reads TGCGCCAGCAGCTTGGGTGCCTACTCCGAGACCCAGTACTTC.

This clonotype was found a few times. V is TRBV12-3 or TRBV12-4 and J is TRBJ1-1; TRBD1 is a possible D gene (6 bases). CDR3 length: 15 amino acids. The ends were cut back, 1 base at V and 0 bases at J, with 9 bases in the middle. The CDR3 region has the DNA TGTGCCAGCAGTTTAGAGGGGGGGATGAACACTGAAGCTTTCTTT. It translates to CASSLEGGMNTEAFF.

The V and J genes are TRBV4-2 and TRBJ2-5; D not certain. Germline lookup yields CDR1 LGHNA and CDR2 YNFKEQ. The CDR3 is 16 residues long. Trimming took off 0 bases at V and 3 bases at J, with 14 bases between the two ends. The CDR3 DNA is TGTGCCAGCAGCCAAGAGGCTAGACTGGGGAAAGAGACCCAGTACTTC. Encoded protein: CASSQEARLGKETQYF.